These 4 T cell receptor beta chains came from one sample sequenced in a study of blood T cell repertoires in COVID-19. The repertoire was sequenced with immunoSEQ multiplex PCR; TCRdb's copy has only in-frame clones and lacks some. The sample holds over 200,000 clones, roughly 85% seen once. Specimen: peripheral blood. These receptors were collected from a young woman who had recovered from COVID-19.

This sequence joins TRBV24-1 and TRBJ2-2; D is perhaps TRBD1 (6 bases). The V gene's germline CDR1 is KGHDR and CDR2 SFDVKD. V lost 2 bases, J lost 0 bases, and 12 bases lay in between. The CDR3 spans 17 residues. The CDR3 coding sequence is TGTGCCACCAGTGATTGGGGACAAACACCGAACACCGGGGAGCTGTTTTTT. Its translation: CATSDWGQTPNTGELFF.

The rearrangement uses TRBV5-5 and TRBJ1-2; the match to TRBD1 covers 9 bases. Trimming cost V 4 bases and J 7 bases; bases outside gene matches: 14. From germline, CDR1 is SGHKS and CDR2 YYEKEE (reference sequence). The CDR3 spans 16 residues. Written as DNA, the CDR3 is TGTGCCAGCAGCACCCTACCGGGACAGGGACTTCTTGGCTACACCTTC. This encodes CASSTLPGQGLLGYTF.

The rearrangement joins TRBV2 to TRBJ1-4, with TRBD1 as a possible D gene (6 bases). Germline V CDR1 and CDR2: SNHLY, FYNNEI. V lost 3 bases, J lost 12 bases, and 17 bases lay in between. The CDR3 has 14 amino acids. As DNA, the CDR3 is TGTGCCAGCAGTGAGGGACGGGACATGAAGGAACTGTTTTTT. It encodes CASSEGRDMKELFF.

V and J are TRBV7-2 and TRBJ2-7; 9 nucleotides line up with TRBD2. There are 17 residues in the CDR3. Trimming cost V 5 bases and J 6 bases; bases outside gene matches: 17. Germline CDR1 SGHTA, CDR2 FQGNSA. The CDR3 is CASSLQPTSGLMGEQYF. DNA for the CDR3: TGTGCCAGCAGCCTCCAACCAACTAGCGGGCTCATGGGCGAGCAGTACTTC.